This T cell receptor (beta chain) is drawn from a study of blood T cells in healthy people across ages. Findings and caveats of the study: For the donors, CMV status was unknown and possibly confounded expanded clonotype changes. Naive T cell percentage strongly correlated with TCR beta diversity.

A second PCR, run for roughly 7 to 11 cycles, used a sample-barcoded 5' primer plus a J-beta primer mix. Every single cDNA molecule received a tag from a template-switch adaptor with 12 random nucleotides. TCRdb re-analysed the 5' RACE reads in MiXCR, keeping a single row per CDR3 protein. This table holds around 990,000 distinct CDR3 sequences, more than 30% found once. The CDR3 is made up of 14 amino acids. The germline V gene encodes CDR1 LGHNA and CDR2 YSLEER. Details on this clonotype: As yet, its antigen is unknown. A read error may account for a junction end that differs from germline.

The gene calls are TRBV4-3 and TRBJ1-1; D uncertain. The sequenced sample consisted of blood. The clonotype originates from a man between 18 and 29 years old in good health. The CDR3 DNA reads as TGCGCCAGCAGCCAAGATACCCTGAATACTGAAGCTTTCTTT. It translates to CASSQDTLNTEAFF.